The clone carrying this T cell receptor beta chain was counted many times. Genomic DNA was subjected to two-round multiplex PCR for amplification of TCR beta CDR3. Amplification during the initial PCR round employed primers specific to each TRBV and TRBJ gene. TCRdb redid the calling of the multiplex PCR reads with MiXCR, one entry per CDR3 protein. The sample yields about 15,000 distinct CDR3 sequences, 37% seen once. CDR1 and CDR2 from the germline V gene are SGHRS and YFSETQ. Germline trimming cut 0 bases from V and 3 bases from J; bases unmatched to any gene: 4. The CDR3 contains 16 residues. This record comes from a study of prognosis after radiotherapy for stage I lung cancer. Study-wide background: Recruitment took place in Nanjing, China, where patients with stage I non-small cell lung cancer were enrolled between April 2018 and 2019.

Blood, roughly 5.5 milliliters, was collected at each of two time points. This rearrangement joins TRBV5-1 to TRBJ2-3; 10 nucleotides match TRBD1. Specimen: PBMCs, collected before or after stereotactic body radiation therapy (not recorded which). The clonotype comes from a donor aged 50 or older with non-small cell lung cancer. The CDR3 bases are TGCGCCAGCAGCTTGGCATGGGGACAGGGGACAGATACGCAGTATTTT. Translation gives CASSLAWGQGTDTQYF.